Below are 18 T cell receptor beta chains sequenced from a single sample in a study of cytomegalovirus exposure and HLA in healthy donors. The primer mix had 60 Vbeta and 13 Jbeta primers. Only in-frame clones appear in the TCRdb table, and some are missing; sequencing was by immunoSEQ multiplex PCR. This repertoire includes approximately 120,000 clones. The sequencing sample was made of PBMCs. These receptors were obtained from a man aged 40-49 years in good health and CMV-seronegative.

As concerns this clone: One end of the junction is discordant with germline, which a read error may explain. V and J are TRBV7-7 and TRBJ2-7; D may be TRBD2 (5 bases). Germline CDR1 reads SSHAT; CDR2 reads FNYEAQ (reference sequence). This CDR3 is built from 13 residues. CDR3 in DNA: TGTGCTAGCAGCTACGGGGTTTCCTACGAGCAGTACTTC. Its translation is CASSYGVSYEQYF.

This chain joins TRBV28 and TRBJ1-1, with D unresolved. The CDR3 runs 12 residues. The V end was cut by 7 bases, the J end by 3 bases, with 9 bases between. CDR1 is MDHEN and CDR2 is SYDVKM in the germline V gene. CDR3 in amino acids: CASNSAYTEAFF. The CDR3 nucleotides read TGTGCCAGCAACAGTGCGTACACTGAAGCTTTCTTT. Full variable domain (rest looked up from reference TRBV28 and TRBJ1-1): DVKVTQSSRYLVKRTGEKVFLECVQDMDHENMFWYRQDPGLGLRLIYFSYDVKMKEKGDIPEGYSVSREKKERFSLILESASTNQTSMYLCASNSAYTEAFFGQGTRLTVV.

The genes are TRBV6-5 and TRBJ2-3; TRBD1 might be the D (5 bases). CDR1 and CDR2 (germline): MNHEY, SVGAGI. V was pared by 0 bases and J by 9 bases, with 13 bases between. The CDR3 runs 14 residues. Here the CDR3 reads CASSYSGPLRTQYF. CDR3 bases: TGTGCCAGCAGTTACTCGGGGCCCCTGCGGACGCAGTATTTT.

The V call is TRBV6-1, the J call TRBJ2-7; unclear D gene. The germline V gene encodes CDR1 MNHNS and CDR2 SASEGT. The V gene lost 8 bases and the J gene lost 2 bases, with 13 bases spanning the gap. This CDR3 has 13 amino acids. CDR3 coding DNA: TGTGCCAGCGACTTCGGCGCTACCTACGAGCAGTACTTC. Translating it yields CASDFGATYEQYF.

The chain links TRBV11-3 to TRBJ1-2; TRBD1 matches 7 bases. V lost 5 bases and J lost 4; bases outside the gene matches: 4. Germline V gene sequence: CDR1 SGHNT, CDR2 YENEEA. The CDR3 length is 13 residues. The chain's CDR3 is CASSPRDSYGYTF. DNA for the CDR3: TGTGCCAGCAGCCCCCGGGACAGCTATGGCTACACCTTC. The full variable domain, with the rest looked up from reference TRBV11-3 and TRBJ1-2, is EAGVVQSPRYKIIEKKQPVAFWCNPISGHNTLYWYLQNLGQGPELLIRYENEEAVDDSQLPKDRFSAERLKGVDSTLKIQPAELGDSAVYLCASSPRDSYGYTFGSGTRLTVV.

This chain connects TRBV19 to TRBJ2-3; possible D gene TRBD2, 6 bases. Deletions cut 7 bases from V and 1 base from J, with 12 bases between. There are 14 residues in the CDR3. Germline values: CDR1 LNHDA, CDR2 SQIVND (reference sequence). In nucleotides, the CDR3 is TGTGCCAGTACCCTCTCGGGGGGCACAGATACGCAGTATTTT. This gives the protein CASTLSGGTDTQYF.

The J gene is TRBJ2-7, the V gene TRBV4-1; 10 bases line up with TRBD1. The CDR3 is 15 residues long. The germline V gene has CDR1 MGHRA and CDR2 YSYEKL. The J segment lost 4 bases and the V segment lost 3 bases, leaving 6 bases of the junction unmatched. The CDR3 loop reads CASSQAGTGDYEQYF. CDR3 DNA sequence: TGCGCCAGCAGCCAGGCCGGGACAGGGGATTACGAGCAGTACTTC.

The rearrangement joins TRBV10-3 to TRBJ2-7; 11 positions agree with TRBD1. In germline, CDR1 is ENHRY, CDR2 SYGVKD. The CDR3 length is 14 residues. V trimming: 5 bases; J trimming: 13 bases; junction bases outside the gene matches: 13. The CDR3 DNA is TGTGCCATCAGTCCCGGACAGGGGGCGGGCGAAGTATACTTC. Its protein is CAISPGQGAGEVYF.

This sequence joins TRBV5-1 and TRBJ1-2; unclear D gene. The CDR3 is made up of 15 amino acids. The V end lost 4 bases, the J end lost 3 bases, and 16 bases lay between the germline ends. The germline V gene has CDR1 SGHRS and CDR2 YFSETQ. The CDR3 loop is CASSLPGSAYYGYTF. CDR3 sequence (DNA): TGCGCCAGCAGCCTACCAGGTTCGGCTTACTATGGCTACACCTTC.

The genes are TRBV5-1 and TRBJ2-6; 7 nucleotides match TRBD2. Germline CDR1 SGHRS, CDR2 YFSETQ. The CDR3 length is 17 residues. After removal of 7 bases from V and 1 base from J, the junction contained 11 bases not matched to a gene. CDR3: CASELGDYPSGANVLTF. For the CDR3, the DNA is TGCGCCAGCGAGCTAGGGGACTATCCGTCTGGGGCCAACGTCCTGACTTTC.

The chain carries TRBV7-9 and TRBJ2-5, with 7 bases identical to TRBD1. The V segment lost 4 bases and the J segment 2 bases; nucleotides outside the gene matches: 7. The CDR3 is made up of 15 amino acids. The germline CDR1 and CDR2 sequences are SEHNR and FQNEAQ (reference sequence). This CDR3 is CASSSPGQKQETQYF. CDR3 in DNA: TGTGCCAGCAGCTCGCCGGGACAGAAACAAGAGACCCAGTACTTC.

The chain employs TRBV6-6 and TRBJ2-7, with no clear D. Per the germline V gene, CDR1 is MNHNY and CDR2 is SVGAGI (reference sequence). Between the trimmed V and J ends, which lost 0 bases and 6 bases, there was a span of 6 bases. The CDR3 is made up of 12 amino acids. For the CDR3, the DNA is TGTGCCAGCAGTTACTCGCTAGGCGAGCAGTACTTC. As protein: CASSYSLGEQYF.

This sequence joins TRBV5-7 and TRBJ1-6, with 8 nucleotides matching TRBD1. TRBV5-7 is filed as an ORF, its function uncertain. The CDR3 has 17 amino acids. V shed 1 base and J 10 bases; nucleotides not matched to a gene: 13. The DNA of the CDR3 is TGTGCCAGCAGCTTGAAAAGGGGAAGACAGGGGATCTCACCCCTCCACTTT. Residues: CASSLKRGRQGISPLHF.

V usage is TRBV7-9 and J usage is TRBJ2-7, with D hard to call. CDR1 and CDR2 (germline): SEHNR, FQNEAQ (reference sequence). This CDR3 contains 13 residues. Between the trimmed V and J ends, which lost 4 bases and 0 bases, there was a span of 7 bases. CDR3 DNA sequence: TGTGCCAGCAGCTGGGCAGACTCCTACGAGCAGTACTTC. This codes for CASSWADSYEQYF.

The rearrangement uses TRBV10-3 and TRBJ1-4, with 7 bases matching TRBD1. The V gene's germline CDR1 is ENHRY and CDR2 SYGVKD. CDR3 length: 15 amino acids. V lost 3 bases to trimming and J lost 7 bases; unmatched junction nucleotides: 8. In DNA form, the CDR3 reads TGTGCCATCAGTGAATCGACAGGGTTGAGTGAAAAACTGTTTTTT. Residues: CAISESTGLSEKLFF.

The chain links TRBV21-1 to TRBJ2-5; the DNA was not used to check the table's D call, TRBD2. TRBV21-1 is an annotated pseudogene. This CDR3 has 15 amino acids. The CDR3 region is CASTQLARGVETQYF. The CDR3 region has the DNA TGTGCCAGCACCCAACTAGCCCGTGGAGTGGAGACCCAGTACTTC.

The chain joins TRBV5-4 to TRBJ2-2, with D maybe TRBD1 (6 bases). The germline CDR1 and CDR2 sequences are SGHNT and YYREEE (reference sequence). The CDR3 totals 14 residues. V was clipped by 0 bases and J by 7 bases, with 10 bases between them. This CDR3 reads CASSLGRGYGELFF. The CDR3 DNA reads TGTGCCAGCAGCTTGGGCAGGGGTTACGGGGAGCTGTTTTTT.

The chain combines TRBV7-3 with TRBJ2-1; 7 nucleotides agree with TRBD2. Germline CDR1 is SGHTA and CDR2 is FQGTGA. V dropped 0 bases and J dropped 5; count of bases not matched to a gene: 10. CDR3 length: 17 residues. CDR3 in DNA: TGTGCCAGCAGCTTAACGTCAACCGGGACTACCAACAATGAGCAGTTCTTC. This codes for CASSLTSTGTTNNEQFF.